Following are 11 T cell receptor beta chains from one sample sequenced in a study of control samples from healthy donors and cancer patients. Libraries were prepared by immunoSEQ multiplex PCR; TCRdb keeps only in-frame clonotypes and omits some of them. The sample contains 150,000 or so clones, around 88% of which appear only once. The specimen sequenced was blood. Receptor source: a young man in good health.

The CDR3, as DNA: TGTGCCAGCAGTTTATATAATTCACCCCTCCACTTT. Its translation: CASSLYNSPLHF. This chain uses TRBV27 with TRBJ1-6; D is unclear. CDR1 and CDR2 from the germline V gene are MNHEY and SMNVEV (reference sequence). Trimming cost V 1 base and J 5 bases, with 0 bases left between them. The length of the CDR3 is 12 residues.

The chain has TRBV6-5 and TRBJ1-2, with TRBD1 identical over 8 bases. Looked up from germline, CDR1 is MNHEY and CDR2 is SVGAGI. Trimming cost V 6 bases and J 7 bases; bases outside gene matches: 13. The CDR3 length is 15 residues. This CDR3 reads CASSEQGARSGGYTF. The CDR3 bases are TGTGCCAGCAGCGAGCAGGGGGCGCGTTCCGGTGGCTACACCTTC.

The CDR3 nucleotides are TGTGCCAGCAGTTGGGGACTCAATCAGCCCCAGCATTTT. Protein: CASSWGLNQPQHF. This chain joins TRBV27 and TRBJ1-5; D might be TRBD1 (5 bases). V was trimmed by 4 bases and J by 3 bases, leaving 7 bases between them. CDR3 size: 13 residues. Germline values: CDR1 MNHEY, CDR2 SMNVEV (reference sequence).

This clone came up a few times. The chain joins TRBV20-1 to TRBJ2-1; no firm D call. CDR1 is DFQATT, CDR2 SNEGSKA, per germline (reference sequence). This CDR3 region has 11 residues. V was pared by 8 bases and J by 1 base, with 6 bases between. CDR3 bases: TGCAGTCTGGGGTCCTACAATGAGCAGTTCTTC. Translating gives CSLGSYNEQFF.

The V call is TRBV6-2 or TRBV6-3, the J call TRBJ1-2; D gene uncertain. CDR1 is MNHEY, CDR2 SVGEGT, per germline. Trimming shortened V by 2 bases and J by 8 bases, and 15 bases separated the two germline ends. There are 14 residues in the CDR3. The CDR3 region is CASSYSGGGGGYTF. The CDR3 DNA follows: TGTGCCAGCAGTTACAGCGGCGGTGGCGGGGGCTACACCTTC.

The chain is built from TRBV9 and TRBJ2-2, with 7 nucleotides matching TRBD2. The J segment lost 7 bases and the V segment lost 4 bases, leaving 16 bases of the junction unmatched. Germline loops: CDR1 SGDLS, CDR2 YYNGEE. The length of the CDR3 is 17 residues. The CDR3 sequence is CASSPPGRPQTHGELFF. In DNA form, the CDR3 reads TGTGCCAGCAGCCCTCCCGGGAGGCCCCAAACCCACGGGGAGCTGTTTTTT.

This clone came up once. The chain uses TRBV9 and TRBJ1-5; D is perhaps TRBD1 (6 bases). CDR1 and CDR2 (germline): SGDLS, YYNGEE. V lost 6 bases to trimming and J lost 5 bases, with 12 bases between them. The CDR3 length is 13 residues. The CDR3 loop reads CASNVGGDQPQHF. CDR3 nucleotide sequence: TGTGCCAGCAACGTCGGGGGCGATCAGCCCCAGCATTTT.

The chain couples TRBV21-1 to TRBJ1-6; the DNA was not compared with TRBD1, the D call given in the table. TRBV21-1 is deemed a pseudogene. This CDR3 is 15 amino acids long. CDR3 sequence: CASSKGSGYNSPLHF. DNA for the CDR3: TGTGCCAGCAGCAAAGGCTCAGGGTATAATTCACCCCTCCACTTT.

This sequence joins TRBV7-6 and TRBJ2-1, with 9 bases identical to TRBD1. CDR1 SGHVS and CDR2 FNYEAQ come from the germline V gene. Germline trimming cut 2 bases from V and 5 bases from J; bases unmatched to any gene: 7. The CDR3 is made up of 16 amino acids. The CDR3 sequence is CASSLLDRGVDNEQFF. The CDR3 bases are TGTGCCAGCAGCTTACTCGACAGGGGGGTGGACAATGAGCAGTTCTTC.

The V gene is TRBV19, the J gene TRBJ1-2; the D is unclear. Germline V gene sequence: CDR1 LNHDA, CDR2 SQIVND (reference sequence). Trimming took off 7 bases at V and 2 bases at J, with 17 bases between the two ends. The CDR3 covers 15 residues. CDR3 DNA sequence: TGTGCCAGTACTATTGGGTGGACTCAAAACTATGGCTACACCTTC. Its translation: CASTIGWTQNYGYTF.

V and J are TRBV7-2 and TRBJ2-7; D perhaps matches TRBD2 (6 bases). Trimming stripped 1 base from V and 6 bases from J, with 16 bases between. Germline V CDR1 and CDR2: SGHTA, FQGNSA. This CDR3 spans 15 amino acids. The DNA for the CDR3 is TGTGCCAGCAGCTTAGAGGGTATGTGGGGAGGCGAGCAGTACTTC. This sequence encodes CASSLEGMWGGEQYF.